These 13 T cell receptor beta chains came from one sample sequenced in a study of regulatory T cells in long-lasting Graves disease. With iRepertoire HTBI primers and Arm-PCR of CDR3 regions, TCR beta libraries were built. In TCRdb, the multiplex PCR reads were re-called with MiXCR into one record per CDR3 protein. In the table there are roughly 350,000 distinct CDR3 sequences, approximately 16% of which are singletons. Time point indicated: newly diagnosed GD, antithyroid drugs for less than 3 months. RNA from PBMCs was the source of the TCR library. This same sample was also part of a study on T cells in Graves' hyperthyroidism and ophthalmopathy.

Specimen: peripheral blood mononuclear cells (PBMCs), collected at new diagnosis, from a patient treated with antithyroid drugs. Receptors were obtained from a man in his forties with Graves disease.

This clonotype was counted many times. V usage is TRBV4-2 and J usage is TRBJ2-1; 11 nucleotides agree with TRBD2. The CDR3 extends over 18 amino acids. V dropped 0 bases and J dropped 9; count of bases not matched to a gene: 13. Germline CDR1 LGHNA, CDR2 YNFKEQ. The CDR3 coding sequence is TGTGCCAGCAGCCAAGAAAAGGTTAGCGGGGGGGCACACAGTGAGCAGTTCTTC. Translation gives CASSQEKVSGGAHSEQFF.

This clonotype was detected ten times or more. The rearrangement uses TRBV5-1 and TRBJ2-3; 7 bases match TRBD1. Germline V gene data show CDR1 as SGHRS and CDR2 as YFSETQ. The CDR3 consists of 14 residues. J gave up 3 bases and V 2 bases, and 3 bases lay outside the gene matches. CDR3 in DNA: TGCGCCAGCAGCTTAACGACAGGGACAGATACGCAGTATTTT. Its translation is CASSLTTGTDTQYF.

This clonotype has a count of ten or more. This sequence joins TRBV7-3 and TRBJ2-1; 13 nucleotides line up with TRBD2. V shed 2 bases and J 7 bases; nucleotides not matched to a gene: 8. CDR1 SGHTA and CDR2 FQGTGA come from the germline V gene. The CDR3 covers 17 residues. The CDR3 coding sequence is TGTGCCAGCAGCTTAGGGTTCGGGACTAGCGGGACTAATGAGCAGTTCTTC. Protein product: CASSLGFGTSGTNEQFF.

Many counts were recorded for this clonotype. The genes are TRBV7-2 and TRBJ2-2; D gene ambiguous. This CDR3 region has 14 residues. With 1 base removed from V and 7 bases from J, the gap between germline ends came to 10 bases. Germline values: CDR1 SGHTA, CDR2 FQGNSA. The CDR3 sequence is CASSLGPLNGELFF. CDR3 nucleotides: TGTGCCAGCAGCTTAGGCCCCCTCAACGGGGAGCTGTTTTTT.

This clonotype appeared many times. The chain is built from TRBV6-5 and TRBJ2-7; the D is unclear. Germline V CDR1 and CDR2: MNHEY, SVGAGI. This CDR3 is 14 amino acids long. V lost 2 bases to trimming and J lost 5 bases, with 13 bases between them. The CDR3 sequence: CASSYTLARDEQYF. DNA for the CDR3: TGTGCCAGCAGTTACACCTTGGCCCGGGACGAGCAGTACTTC.

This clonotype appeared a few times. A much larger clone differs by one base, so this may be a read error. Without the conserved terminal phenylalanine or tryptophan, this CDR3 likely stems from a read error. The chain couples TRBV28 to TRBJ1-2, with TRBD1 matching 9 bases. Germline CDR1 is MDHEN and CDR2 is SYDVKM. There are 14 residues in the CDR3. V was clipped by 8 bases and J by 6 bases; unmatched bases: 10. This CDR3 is CASWVTGQGDGYTL. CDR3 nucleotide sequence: TGTGCCAGCTGGGTTACGGGACAGGGTGATGGCTACACCCTC.

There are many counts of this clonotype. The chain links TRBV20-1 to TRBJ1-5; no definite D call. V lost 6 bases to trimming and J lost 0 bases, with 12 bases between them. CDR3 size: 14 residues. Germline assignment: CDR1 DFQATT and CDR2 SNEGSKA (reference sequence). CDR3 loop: CSAKREDSNQPQHF. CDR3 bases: TGCAGTGCCAAGCGAGAGGATAGCAATCAGCCCCAGCATTTT.

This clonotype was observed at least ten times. In DNA form, the CDR3 reads TGCGCCAGCAGCTTGACCCAGAGGGGGGCACTCAACACTGAAGCTTTCTTT. It codes for CASSLTQRGALNTEAFF. The chain has TRBV5-1 and TRBJ1-1; tentatively, D is TRBD1 (6 bases). Germline V gives CDR1 SGHRS, CDR2 YFSETQ. V lost 1 base to trimming and J lost 2 bases, with 18 bases between them. CDR3 length: 17 residues. Full variable domain (missing parts from reference TRBV5-1 and TRBJ1-1): KAGVTQTPRYLIKTRGQQVTLSCSPISGHRSVSWYQQTPGQGLQFLFEYFSETQRNKGNFPGRFSGRQFSNSRSEMNVSTLELGDSALYLCASSLTQRGALNTEAFFGQGTRLTVV.

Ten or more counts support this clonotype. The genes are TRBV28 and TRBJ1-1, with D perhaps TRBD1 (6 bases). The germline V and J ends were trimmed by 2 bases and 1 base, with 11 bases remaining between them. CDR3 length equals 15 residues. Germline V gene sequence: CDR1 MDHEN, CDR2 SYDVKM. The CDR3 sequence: CASSLPSDRNTEAFF. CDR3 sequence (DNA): TGTGCCAGCAGTTTACCCTCGGACAGGAACACTGAAGCTTTCTTT.

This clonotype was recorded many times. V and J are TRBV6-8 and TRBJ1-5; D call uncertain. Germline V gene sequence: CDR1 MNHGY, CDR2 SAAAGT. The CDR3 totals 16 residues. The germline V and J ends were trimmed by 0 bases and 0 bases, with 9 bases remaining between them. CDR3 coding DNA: TGTGCCAGCAGTTACTCGAACGACAATAGCAATCAGCCCCAGCATTTT. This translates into CASSYSNDNSNQPQHF.

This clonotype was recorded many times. In nucleotides, the CDR3 is TGCGCCAGCAGCAAGACGGACAGGGTCTACGAGCAGTACTTC. Its translation is CASSKTDRVYEQYF. The V and J genes are TRBV5-1 and TRBJ2-7; 8 bases line up with TRBD1. The CDR3 is 14 residues long. The V gene end was trimmed by 4 bases and the J gene end by 3 bases; junction bases not matched to a gene: 6. Germline V CDR1 and CDR2: SGHRS, YFSETQ.

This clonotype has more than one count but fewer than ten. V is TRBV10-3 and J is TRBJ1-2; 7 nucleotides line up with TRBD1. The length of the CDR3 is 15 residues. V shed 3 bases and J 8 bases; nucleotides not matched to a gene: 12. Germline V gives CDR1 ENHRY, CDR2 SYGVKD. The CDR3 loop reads CAISDRQGGVGGYTF. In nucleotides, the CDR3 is TGTGCCATCAGTGACCGACAGGGAGGGGTCGGGGGCTACACCTTC.

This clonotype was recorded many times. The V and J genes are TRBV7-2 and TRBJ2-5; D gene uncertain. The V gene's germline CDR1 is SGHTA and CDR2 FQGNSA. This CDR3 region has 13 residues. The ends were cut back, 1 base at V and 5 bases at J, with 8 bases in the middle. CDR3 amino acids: CASSLGVRETQYF. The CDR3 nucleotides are TGTGCCAGCAGCTTAGGGGTGCGTGAGACCCAGTACTTC. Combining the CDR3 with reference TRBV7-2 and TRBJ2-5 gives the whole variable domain GAGVSQSPSNKVTEKGKDVELRCDPISGHTALYWYRQSLGQGLEFLIYFQGNSAPDKSGLPSDRFSAERTGGSVSTLTIQRTQQEDSAVYLCASSLGVRETQYFGPGTRLLVL.